This T cell receptor beta chain was observed in a study of cytomegalovirus exposure and HLA in healthy donors. Study results and limitations: Immune exposure information comprised only CMV serostatus. Per a prior analysis, the majority of TCR beta V segments were productive roughly 87% or roughly 30% of the time. One cluster of highly shared sequence variants probably arose as a sequencing artifact. In a later analysis, TCR beta V- and J-gene trimming was associated with a missense DCLRE1C variant.

Germline V gives CDR1 MNHEY, CDR2 SVGAGI. V shed 2 bases and J shed 6 bases, with 14 bases lying between them. The CDR3 extends over 16 amino acids. The PCR employed 60 Vbeta primers together with 13 Jbeta primers. Assay used: immunoSEQ multiplex PCR; TCRdb lists only in-frame clones, some missing. Here the sample spans about 98,000 clones, about 80% being singletons. For this clone: Its specificity is unknown.

This clonotype was obtained from a man in his sixties in good health and CMV-seropositive. The rearrangement uses TRBV6-5 and TRBJ1-6; D is perhaps TRBD1 (5 bases). Sequenced input: PBMCs. In DNA form, the CDR3 reads TGTGCCAGCAGTTACCGCCCGGACACCTCTAATTCACCCCTCCACTTT. Its translation: CASSYRPDTSNSPLHF.